The T cell receptor (beta chain) under discussion was sequenced for a study of cytomegalovirus exposure and HLA in healthy donors. V lost 0 bases and J 6 bases, leaving 15 bases between the germline ends. The germline CDR1 and CDR2 sequences are SGDLS and YYNGEE. The CDR3 runs to 15 residues. It was with 60 Vbeta and 13 Jbeta primers that the PCR ran. Method: immunoSEQ multiplex PCR; TCRdb's copy keeps in-frame clones and lacks some. This table holds some 150,000 clones, 65% to 80% found once. General observations from the study: An analysis done earlier found most TCR beta V segments productive about 90% or about 30% of the time. In a later analysis, TCR beta V- and J-gene trimming showed a link to a missense DCLRE1C variant. Among donors in an Asian-associated ancestry cluster, a later analysis reportedly found fewer N-insertions than the approximately 670-donor mean. Researchers reported in a later analysis that common viral pathogens appeared linked to several top clusters.

Concerning this clone itself: Its matching antigen is unknown.

The chain has TRBV9 and TRBJ2-5; D gene ambiguous. The sequencing sample was made of PBMCs. The clonotype comes from a man aged 35 to 55 in good health and CMV-seronegative. CDR3 coding DNA: TGTGCCAGCAGCGTAGGCCCGGTAGCTACACAGACCCAGTACTTC. Its translation is CASSVGPVATQTQYF.